Given below is one T cell receptor (beta chain) in context. The sample originates from a study of blood T cell repertoires in COVID-19. On the study more broadly: From the United States, Italy and Spain came samples of acute and convalescent COVID-19. In each case, the material was cDNA or gDNA derived from T cells, B-cell-depleted T cells, or PBMCs.

In the original workflow: It was from reference gene primer amplification that nucleated cell counts were estimated. Assay used: immunoSEQ multiplex PCR; TCRdb lists only in-frame clones, some missing. That table furnishes V, J and clone size, whereas the DNA furnished D and trimming. The sample includes about 180,000 clones, less than 90% of them seen just once. Trimming removed 0 bases at V and 2 bases at J, with 14 bases between. The CDR3 contains 16 residues. The germline CDR1 and CDR2 sequences are SGDLS and YYNGEE. Sequenced: peripheral blood. The genes are TRBV9 and TRBJ1-2; D remains unclear. This receptor was identified in a man aged 65 to 85 with active or convalescent COVID-19. CDR3 sequence (DNA): TGTGCCAGCAGCGTAGCCCGACATGAAGAAAACTATGGCTACACCTTC. Translating it yields CASSVARHEENYGYTF.